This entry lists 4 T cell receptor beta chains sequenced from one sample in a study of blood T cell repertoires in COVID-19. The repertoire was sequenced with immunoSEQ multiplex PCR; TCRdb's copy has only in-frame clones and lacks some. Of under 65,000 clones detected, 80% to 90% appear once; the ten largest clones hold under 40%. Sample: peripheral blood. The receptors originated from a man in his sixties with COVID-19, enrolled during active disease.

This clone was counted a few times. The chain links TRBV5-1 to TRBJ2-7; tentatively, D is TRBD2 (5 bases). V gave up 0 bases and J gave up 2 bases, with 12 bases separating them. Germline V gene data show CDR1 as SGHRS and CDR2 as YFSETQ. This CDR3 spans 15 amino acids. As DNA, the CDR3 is TGCGCCAGCAGCTTGGGAGGGTATAAGGCCTACGAGCAGTACTTC. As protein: CASSLGGYKAYEQYF.

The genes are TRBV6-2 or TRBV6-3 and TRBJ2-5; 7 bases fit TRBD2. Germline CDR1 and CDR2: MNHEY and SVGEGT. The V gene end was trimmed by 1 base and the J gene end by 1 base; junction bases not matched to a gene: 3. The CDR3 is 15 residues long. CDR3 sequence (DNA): TGTGCCAGCAGTTACTTAGCGGGTCTCCAAGAGACCCAGTACTTC. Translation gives CASSYLAGLQETQYF.

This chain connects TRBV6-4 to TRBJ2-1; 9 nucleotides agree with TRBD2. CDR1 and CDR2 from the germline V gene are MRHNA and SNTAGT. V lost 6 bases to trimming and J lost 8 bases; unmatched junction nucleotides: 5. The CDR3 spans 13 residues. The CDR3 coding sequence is TGTGCCAGCAGGAGGACTAGCGTGGATGAGCAGTTCTTC. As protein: CASRRTSVDEQFF.

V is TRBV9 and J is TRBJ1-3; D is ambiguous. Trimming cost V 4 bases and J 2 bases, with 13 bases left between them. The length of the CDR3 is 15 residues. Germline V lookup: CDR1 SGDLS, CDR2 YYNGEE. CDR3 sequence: CASSPKWGAGNTIYF. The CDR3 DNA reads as TGTGCCAGCAGCCCAAAGTGGGGAGCTGGAAACACCATATATTTT.